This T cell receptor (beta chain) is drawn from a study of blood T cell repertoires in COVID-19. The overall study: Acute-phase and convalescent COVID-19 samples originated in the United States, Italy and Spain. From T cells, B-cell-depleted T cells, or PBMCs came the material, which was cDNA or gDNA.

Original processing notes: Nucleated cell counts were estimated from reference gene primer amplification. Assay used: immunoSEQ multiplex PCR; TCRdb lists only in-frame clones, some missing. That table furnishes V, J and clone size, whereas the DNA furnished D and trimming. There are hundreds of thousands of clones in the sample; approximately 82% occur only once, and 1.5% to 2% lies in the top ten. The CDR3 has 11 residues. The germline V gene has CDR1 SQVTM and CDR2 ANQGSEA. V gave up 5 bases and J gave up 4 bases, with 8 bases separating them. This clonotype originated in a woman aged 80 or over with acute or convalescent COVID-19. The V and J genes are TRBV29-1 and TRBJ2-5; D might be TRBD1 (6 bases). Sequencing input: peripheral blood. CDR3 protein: CSVSRGETQYF. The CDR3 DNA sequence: TGCAGCGTTAGCAGGGGAGAGACCCAGTACTTC.